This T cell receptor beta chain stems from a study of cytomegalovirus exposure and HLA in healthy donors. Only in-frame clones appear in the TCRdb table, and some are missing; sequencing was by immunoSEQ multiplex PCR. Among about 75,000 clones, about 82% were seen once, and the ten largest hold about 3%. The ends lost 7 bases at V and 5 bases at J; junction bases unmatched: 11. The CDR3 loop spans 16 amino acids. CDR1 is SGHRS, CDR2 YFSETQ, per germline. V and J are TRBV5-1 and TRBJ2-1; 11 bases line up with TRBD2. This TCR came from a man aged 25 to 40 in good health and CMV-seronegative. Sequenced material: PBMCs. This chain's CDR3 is CASGGASGGSHNEQFF. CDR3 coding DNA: TGCGCCAGCGGTGGGGCTAGCGGGGGGTCGCACAATGAGCAGTTCTTC.